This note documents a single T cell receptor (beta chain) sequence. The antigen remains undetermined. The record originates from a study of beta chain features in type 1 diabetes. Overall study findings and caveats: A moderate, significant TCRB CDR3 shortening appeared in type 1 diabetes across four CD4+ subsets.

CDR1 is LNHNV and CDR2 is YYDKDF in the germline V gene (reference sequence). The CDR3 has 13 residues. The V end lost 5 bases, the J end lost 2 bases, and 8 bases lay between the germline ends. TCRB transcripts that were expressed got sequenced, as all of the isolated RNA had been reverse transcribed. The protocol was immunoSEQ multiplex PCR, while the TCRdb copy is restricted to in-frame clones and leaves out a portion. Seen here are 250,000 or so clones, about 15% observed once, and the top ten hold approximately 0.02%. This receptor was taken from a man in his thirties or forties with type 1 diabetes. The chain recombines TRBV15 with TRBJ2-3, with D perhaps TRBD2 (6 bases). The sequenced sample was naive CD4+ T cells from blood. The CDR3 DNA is TGTGCCACCAGCGGGAGGAACACAGATACGCAGTATTTT. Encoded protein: CATSGRNTDTQYF. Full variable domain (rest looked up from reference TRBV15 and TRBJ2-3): DAMVIQNPRYQVTQFGKPVTLSCSQTLNHNVMYWYQQKSSQAPKLLFHYYDKDFNNEADTPDNFQSRRPNTSFCFLDIRSPGLGDTAMYLCATSGRNTDTQYFGPGTRLTVL.